Listed below are T cell receptor beta chains from one sample, sequenced in a study of control samples from healthy donors and cancer patients. Libraries were prepared by immunoSEQ multiplex PCR; TCRdb keeps only in-frame clonotypes and omits some of them. The top ten clones hold around an eighth of a sample with approximately 100,000 clones, 88% of them seen once. The sample was blood. The receptors stem from a man younger than 40 in good health. Each CDR3 is given with its conserved first and last residue. Each record gives: V gene, J gene, D gene, CDR3 protein, CDR3 DNA. D genes are given only for firm matches.

>TRBV30|TRBJ2-7|-
CAWSSGTISSEQYF
TGTGCCTGGAGTTCCGGGACCATAAGTTCCGAGCAGTACTTC
>TRBV27|TRBJ1-6|-
CASSWDGRFGGSPLHF
TGTGCCAGCAGTTGGGACGGACGATTCGGTGGTTCACCCCTCCACTTT
>TRBV18|TRBJ2-1|-
CASSPPRPGNNEQFF
TGTGCCAGCTCACCACCGAGACCCGGAAACAATGAGCAGTTCTTC
>TRBV19|TRBJ2-7|TRBD1
CASMGQELYEQYF
TGTGCCAGTATGGGACAGGAGCTTTACGAGCAGTACTTC
>TRBV19|TRBJ2-2|-
CASSIGGGVDTGELFF
TGTGCCAGTAGTATTGGAGGAGGGGTTGACACCGGGGAGCTGTTTTTT
>TRBV19|TRBJ2-5|-
CASSPSDSQETQYF
TGTGCCAGTAGTCCTTCGGACAGTCAAGAGACCCAGTACTTC
>TRBV3-1/TRBV3-2|TRBJ2-7|TRBD2
CASSQDLWLAGVYEQYF
TGTGCCAGCAGCCAAGATCTCTGGCTAGCGGGAGTCTACGAGCAGTACTTC
>TRBV7-2|TRBJ2-7|-
CASSLYTGASEQYF
TGTGCCAGCAGCTTATATACGGGAGCAAGCGAGCAGTACTTC
>TRBV6-5|TRBJ2-5|TRBD2
CATGLAEETQYF
TGTGCCACCGGACTAGCGGAAGAGACCCAGTACTTC
>TRBV24-1|TRBJ2-3|-
CATGDRTSTDTQYF
TGTGCCACCGGGGACCGGACTAGCACAGATACGCAGTATTTT
>TRBV9|TRBJ1-6|TRBD1
CASSAPGGSSYNSPLHF
TGTGCCAGCAGCGCCCCAGGGGGTAGCTCCTATAATTCACCCCTCCACTTT
>TRBV15|TRBJ2-2|-
CATSRDRGDPGYTGELFF
TGTGCCACCAGCAGAGATCGGGGCGACCCGGGCTACACCGGGGAGCTGTTTTTT
>TRBV3-1/TRBV3-2|TRBJ1-2|-
CASSKPTGFPGYTF
TGTGCCAGCAGCAAACCGACAGGTTTTCCTGGCTACACCTTC
>TRBV24-1|TRBJ1-2|-
CATSKSSSPGYTF
TGTGCCACCAGTAAGTCTTCTTCCCCTGGCTACACCTTC
>TRBV19|TRBJ1-1|TRBD1
CASSWGGGGTEAFF
TGTGCCAGTAGTTGGGGAGGGGGCGGCACTGAAGCTTTCTTT